Here is one TCR beta chain with its context. Antigen: not known. PCR involved 60 Vbeta and 13 Jbeta primers. The table came from immunoSEQ multiplex PCR; TCRdb's copy has only in-frame clones and leaves some out. The repertoire table contains over 120,000 clones. The germline V gene has CDR1 LGHNA and CDR2 YSLEER. Trimming stripped 1 base from V and 4 bases from J, with 16 bases between. This CDR3 is built from 16 residues. This specimen belongs to a study of cytomegalovirus exposure and HLA in healthy donors. Study-level results: Listed as cytomegalovirus-associated were roughly 180 TCR beta chains.

The V call is TRBV4-3, the J call TRBJ1-2; tentative D call: TRBD1 (5 bases). The sample consisted of PBMCs. This TCR was sampled from a male donor in good health and CMV-seronegative. The CDR3 loop reads CASSQAGGIKSYGYTF. CDR3 DNA: TGCGCCAGCAGCCAAGCTGGGGGGATCAAGAGCTATGGCTACACCTTC.